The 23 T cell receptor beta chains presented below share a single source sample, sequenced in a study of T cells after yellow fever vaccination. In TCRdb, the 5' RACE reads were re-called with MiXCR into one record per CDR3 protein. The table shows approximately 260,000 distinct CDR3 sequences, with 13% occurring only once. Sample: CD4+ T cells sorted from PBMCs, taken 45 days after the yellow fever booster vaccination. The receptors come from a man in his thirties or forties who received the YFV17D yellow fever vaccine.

The CDR3 DNA reads TGTGCCAGCTCACCCAGGAATTTCCCGTACGAGCAGTACTTC. Translated: CASSPRNFPYEQYF. This chain joins TRBV18 and TRBJ2-7; D is unresolved. This CDR3 region has 14 residues. Germline V gene sequence: CDR1 KGHSH, CDR2 LQKENI. The V and J ends lost 3 bases and 4 bases respectively, with 13 bases between them.

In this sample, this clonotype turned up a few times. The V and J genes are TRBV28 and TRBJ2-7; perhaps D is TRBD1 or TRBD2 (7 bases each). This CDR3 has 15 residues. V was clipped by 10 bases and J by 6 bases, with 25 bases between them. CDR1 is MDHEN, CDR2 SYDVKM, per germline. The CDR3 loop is CATKGAETSRGEQYF. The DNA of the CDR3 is TGTGCCACCAAGGGGGCTGAGACTAGCAGGGGCGAGCAGTACTTC.

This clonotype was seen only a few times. The CDR3 nucleotides are TGCAGTGCTCTGGGGGAGCCGGCAAGCACAGATACGCAGTATTTT. It encodes CSALGEPASTDTQYF. The genes are TRBV20-1 and TRBJ2-3; tentatively, D is TRBD1 or TRBD2 (5 bases each). The CDR3 totals 15 residues. V shed 5 bases and J shed 0 bases, with 15 bases lying between them. From germline, CDR1 is DFQATT and CDR2 SNEGSKA (reference sequence).

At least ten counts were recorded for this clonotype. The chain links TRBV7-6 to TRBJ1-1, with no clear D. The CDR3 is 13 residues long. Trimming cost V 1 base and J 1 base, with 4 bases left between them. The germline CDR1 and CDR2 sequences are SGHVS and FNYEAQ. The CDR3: CASSLEENTEAFF. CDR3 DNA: TGTGCCAGCAGCTTAGAAGAGAACACTGAAGCTTTCTTT.

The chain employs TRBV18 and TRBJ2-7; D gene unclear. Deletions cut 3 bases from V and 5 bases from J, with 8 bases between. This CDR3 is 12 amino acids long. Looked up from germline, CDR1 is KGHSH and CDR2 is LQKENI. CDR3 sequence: CASSPARNEQYF. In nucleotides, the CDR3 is TGTGCCAGCTCACCGGCCCGAAACGAGCAGTACTTC.

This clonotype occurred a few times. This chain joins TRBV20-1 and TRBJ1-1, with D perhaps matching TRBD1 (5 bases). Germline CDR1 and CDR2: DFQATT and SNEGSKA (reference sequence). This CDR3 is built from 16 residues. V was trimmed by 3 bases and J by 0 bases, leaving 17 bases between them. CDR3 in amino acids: CSASNRDEFLNTEAFF. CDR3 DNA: TGCAGTGCTAGCAACCGGGACGAGTTTCTGAACACTGAAGCTTTCTTT.

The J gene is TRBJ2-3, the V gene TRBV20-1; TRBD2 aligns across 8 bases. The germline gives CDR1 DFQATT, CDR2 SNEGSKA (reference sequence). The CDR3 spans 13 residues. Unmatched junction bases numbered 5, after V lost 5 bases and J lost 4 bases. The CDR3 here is CSALTSVADTQYF. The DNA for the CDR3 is TGCAGTGCTTTGACTAGCGTGGCAGATACGCAGTATTTT.

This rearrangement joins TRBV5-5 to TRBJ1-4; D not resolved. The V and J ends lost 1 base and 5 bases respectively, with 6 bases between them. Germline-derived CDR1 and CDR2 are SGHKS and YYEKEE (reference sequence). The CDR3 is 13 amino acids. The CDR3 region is CASSLRPNEKLFF. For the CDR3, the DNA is TGTGCCAGCAGCTTGCGTCCGAATGAAAAACTGTTTTTT.

The DNA for the CDR3 is TGCGCCAGCAGCCTAGCGGGAGATGGTTACGAGCAGTACTTC. This gives the protein CASSLAGDGYEQYF. The genes are TRBV5-1 and TRBJ2-7; 10 positions match TRBD2. V dropped 4 bases and J dropped 4; count of bases not matched to a gene: 5. There are 14 residues in the CDR3. CDR1 SGHRS and CDR2 YFSETQ come from the germline V gene.

The CDR3 sequence: CASSRGVGELFF. The DNA of the CDR3 is TGTGCCAGCTCCAGGGGGGTCGGGGAGCTGTTTTTT. The chain carries TRBV7-2 and TRBJ2-2; a weak D match, TRBD1 (7 bases). V lost 8 bases and J lost 7, with 11 bases in between. Germline assignment: CDR1 SGHTA and CDR2 FQGNSA. This CDR3 comprises 12 residues.

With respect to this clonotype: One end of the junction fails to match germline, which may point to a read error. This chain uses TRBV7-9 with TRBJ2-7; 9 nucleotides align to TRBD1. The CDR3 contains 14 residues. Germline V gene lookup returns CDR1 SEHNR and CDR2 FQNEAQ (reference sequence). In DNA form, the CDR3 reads TGTGCCAGCGGAAGACAGGGGGGGTTATACGCGCAGTACTTC. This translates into CASGRQGGLYAQYF.

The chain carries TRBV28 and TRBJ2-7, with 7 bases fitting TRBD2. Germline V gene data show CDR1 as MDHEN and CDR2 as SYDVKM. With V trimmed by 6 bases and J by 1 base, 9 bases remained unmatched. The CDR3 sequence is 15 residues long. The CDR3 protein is CASRTSGGGSYEQYF. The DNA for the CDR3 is TGTGCCAGCAGGACTAGTGGCGGGGGATCCTACGAGCAGTACTTC.

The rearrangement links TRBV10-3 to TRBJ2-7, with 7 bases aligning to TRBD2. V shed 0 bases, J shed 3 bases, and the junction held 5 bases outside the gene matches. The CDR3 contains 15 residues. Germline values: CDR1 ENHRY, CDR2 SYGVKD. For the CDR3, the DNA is TGTGCCATCAGTGAGTCCGGCGCTAGCGGCTACGAGCAGTACTTC. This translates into CAISESGASGYEQYF.

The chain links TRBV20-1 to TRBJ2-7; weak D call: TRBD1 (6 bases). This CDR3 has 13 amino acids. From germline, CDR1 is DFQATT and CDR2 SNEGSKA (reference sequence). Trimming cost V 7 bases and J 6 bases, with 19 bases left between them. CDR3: CSVLGAPGSEQYF. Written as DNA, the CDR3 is TGCAGTGTCCTGGGGGCTCCCGGCTCCGAGCAGTACTTC.

The CDR3 nucleotides read TGCAGCACCTACAGGGTAGGCACAGATACGCAGTATTTT. Translating it yields CSTYRVGTDTQYF. The chain carries TRBV29-1 and TRBJ2-3, with D tentatively TRBD1 (6 bases). Trimming pared 8 bases from V and 1 base from J, leaving 13 bases between. Germline assignment: CDR1 SQVTM and CDR2 ANQGSEA. The CDR3 length is 13 residues.

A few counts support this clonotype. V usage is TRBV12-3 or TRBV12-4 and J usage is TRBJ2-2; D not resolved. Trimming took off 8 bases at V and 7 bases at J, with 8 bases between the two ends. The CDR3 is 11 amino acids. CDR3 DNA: TGTGCCAGCCGTCAAATCGGGGAGCTGTTTTTT. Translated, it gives CASRQIGELFF.

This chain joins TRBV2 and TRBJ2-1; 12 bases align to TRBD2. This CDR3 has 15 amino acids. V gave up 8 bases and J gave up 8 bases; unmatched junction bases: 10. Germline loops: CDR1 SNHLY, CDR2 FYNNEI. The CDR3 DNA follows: TGTGCCAGCCCTAGCGGGAGGGCCCTTGTTGATGAGCAGTTCTTC. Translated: CASPSGRALVDEQFF.

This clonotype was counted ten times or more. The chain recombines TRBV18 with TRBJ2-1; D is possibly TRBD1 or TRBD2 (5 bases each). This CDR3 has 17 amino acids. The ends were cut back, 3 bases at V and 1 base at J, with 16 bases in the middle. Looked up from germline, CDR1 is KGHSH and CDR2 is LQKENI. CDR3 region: CASSPGVGPTSYNEQFF. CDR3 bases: TGTGCCAGCTCACCTGGAGTGGGACCAACTTCCTACAATGAGCAGTTCTTC.

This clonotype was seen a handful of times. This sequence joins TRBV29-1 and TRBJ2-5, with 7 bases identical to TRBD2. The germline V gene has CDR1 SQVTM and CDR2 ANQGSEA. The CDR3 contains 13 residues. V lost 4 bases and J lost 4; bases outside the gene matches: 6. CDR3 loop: CSVGSGATETQYF. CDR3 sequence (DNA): TGCAGCGTTGGGAGCGGGGCTACAGAGACCCAGTACTTC.

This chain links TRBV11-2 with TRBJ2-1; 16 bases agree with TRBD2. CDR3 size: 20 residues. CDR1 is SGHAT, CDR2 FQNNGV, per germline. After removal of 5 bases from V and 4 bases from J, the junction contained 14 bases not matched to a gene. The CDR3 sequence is CASSTRPGTSGRAAYNEQFF. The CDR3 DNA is TGTGCCAGCAGCACACGTCCCGGGACTAGCGGGAGGGCCGCGTACAATGAGCAGTTCTTC.

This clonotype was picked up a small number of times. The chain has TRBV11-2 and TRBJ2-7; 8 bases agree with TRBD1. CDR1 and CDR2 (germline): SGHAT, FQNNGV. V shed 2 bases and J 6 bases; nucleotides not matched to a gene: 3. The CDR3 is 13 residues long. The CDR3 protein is CASSLQGATEQYF. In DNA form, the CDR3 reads TGTGCCAGCAGCTTACAGGGGGCCACCGAGCAGTACTTC.

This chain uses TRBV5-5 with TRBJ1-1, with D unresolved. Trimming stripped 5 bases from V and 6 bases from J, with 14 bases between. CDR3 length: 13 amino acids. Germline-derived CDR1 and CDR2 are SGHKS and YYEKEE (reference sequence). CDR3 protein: CASRRMEGPEAFF. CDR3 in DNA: TGTGCCAGCAGACGGATGGAGGGTCCTGAAGCTTTCTTT.

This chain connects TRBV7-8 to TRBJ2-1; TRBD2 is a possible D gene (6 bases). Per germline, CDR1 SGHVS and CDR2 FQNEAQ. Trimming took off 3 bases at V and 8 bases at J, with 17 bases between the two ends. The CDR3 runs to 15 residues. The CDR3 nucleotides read TGTGCCAGCAGCTTGAGCGGGTTTGGGGAGGATGAGCAGTTCTTC. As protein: CASSLSGFGEDEQFF.